This T cell receptor beta chain was observed in a study of OX40 agonist ivuxolimab in advanced cancers. Describing the broader study: Ivuxolimab, which targeted the costimulatory receptor OX40 (CD134), was an agonistic, fully human IgG2 monoclonal antibody. The paper covers the monotherapy dose-escalation part of the phase I ivuxolimab trial, which included N of about 56 patients. Three dose-escalation patients achieved partial responses, one with hepatocellular carcinoma and two with cutaneous melanoma. In the dose-escalation cohort, 82.7% of patients were male, and the mean age was approximately 64 years, with a range of 23 to 79. Of the approximately 54 dose-escalation patients, hepatocellular carcinoma was present in roughly 19, melanoma in roughly 15, renal cell carcinoma in 9 and head and neck cancer in 9. Peripheral TCRbeta sequencing aimed to test whether ivuxolimab altered TCR sequence diversity and caused clonal T-cell expansion. Intravenous ivuxolimab was administered to patients every 2 weeks at six dose levels: 0.01, 0.1, 0.3, 1.5, 3 and 10 mg/kg. Prior anti-PD-1, anti-PD-L1 or anti-CTLA-4 therapy was permitted, and about 40% of dose-escalation patients had received checkpoint inhibitors. The paper as a whole reports these results and caveats: Low levels of normalized T-cell clonal expansion were also shown by some nonresponding patients. Antigen specificity was not determined for the clonally expanded peripheral T cells. After ivuxolimab, more expanded clones were found on average in CD8+ T cells than in CD4+ T cells. At doses of 0.1 to 3.0 mg/kg, clonal expansion of both CD4+ and CD8+ blood T cells was observed from baseline to week 6. Partial responders in the 0.1-3.0 mg/kg groups had among the lowest normalized peripheral clonal expansion, especially among CD8+ T cells.

For sequencing of the TCRbeta CDR3 region, genomic DNA was extracted from the sorted cells. The immunoSEQ Assay was used to sequence the TCRbeta CDR3 regions. TCRdb holds this immuneACCESS table with in-frame rearrangements only. Some clones are missing; in checked studies, unresolved V genes explain under half, and the rest has no known cause. This sample lists about 58,000 clones; 85% to 90% were detected once. Of the sample, 0.7% to 0.95% is held by the ten largest clones. Patients with a history of autoimmune disease or receiving systemic immunosuppression were excluded from the trial. Peripheral blood for TCR sequencing was collected from all dose cohorts at baseline, on cycle 4 day 1, and on cycle 7 day 1. The samples were taken from a phase I, first-in-human, multicenter, open-label dose-escalation trial of ivuxolimab. Adults with locally advanced or metastatic melanoma, renal cell, hepatocellular, or head and neck squamous cell carcinoma were enrolled in the trial. Before TCR sequencing, CD4+ T cells and CD8+ T cells from peripheral blood were sorted into separate populations.

About this clone: Its specific antigen is unknown. Base qualities are not recorded, but no much larger clone differs from it by a single base.

The source material was CD4+ or CD8+ T cells sorted from blood, sampled in a trial of the OX40 agonist ivuxolimab. The TCR originated in an adult with an advanced solid tumor such as melanoma, head and neck, liver or kidney cancer.

The base sequence is TGCGCCAGCAGCGCCCCGACAGGGAGGACTGAAGCTTTCTTT. Its translation reads: CASSAPTGRTEAFF. The chain employs TRBV4-1 and TRBJ1-1; the central 7 bases match TRBD1. The junction shows trimming of 5 bases on V and 5 bases on J, and the gene matches do not reach 8 bases of it. From the germline V gene, CDR1 is MGHRA and CDR2 is YSYEKL. The CDR3 covers 14 residues, taking in both the cysteine and the phenylalanine. CDR3 DNA only is kept here, 42 bases in frame from base 1.